This T cell receptor beta chain came from a study of cytotoxic CD8 clonotypes in ibrutinib-treated CLL (dated by TCRdb to about 2021). With respect to the entire study: The cohort had about a dozen relapsed/refractory and more than 14 treatment-naive patients; some 17 were IGHV unmutated. Response samples were obtained after a median of around eleven months of treatment, with a range of about 6 to 36 months. Samples averaged approximately 260,000 productive templates and about 94,000 productive rearrangements. Partial responses were observed in about 24 patients and complete responses in 2; after a median follow-up of 68 months, remission was maintained in 14 patients and progression was observed in some twelve. Of the 90 or so people in the trial, some 28 had longitudinal samples available. Patients were still on ibrutinib when every remission and progressive disease sample was collected. Cryopreserved peripheral blood mononuclear cells were collected at three points: before therapy, at response, and at either sustained remission or disease progression.

V is trimmed back by 1 base and J by 3 bases, and the junction contains 3 bases that no gene match accounts for. CDR1 and CDR2 (SGHTA, FQGNSA) derive from the germline V gene. Spanning cysteine to phenylalanine, the CDR3 consists of 15 amino acids. Of all the DNA, just the CDR3 is kept, 45 bases in frame from base 1. In regard to this clone: Its antigen has not been determined. No qualities accompany the bases; no much larger clone lies one base away.

On a MiSeq, deep resolution sequencing aimed for a depth between 1 in 1 million and 1 in 200,000 T cells, with each clonotype covered 10x on average. The immunoSEQ hsTCRB Kit was used to generate the TCR beta libraries. In the original analysis: The data were analyzed with ImmunoSEQ Analyzer and ImmunoSEQ Data Assistant, and V, D and J gene assignments followed IMGT definitions. Clonality, with values ranging from 0 to 1, was calculated as one minus the normalized Shannon entropy of productive rearrangement frequencies. Only overrepresented clonotypes making up at least 0.05% of the repertoire of each patient were included in the public clonotype analysis. Thirteen repertoires from age-matched healthy donors, obtained from immuneACCESS, served as clonality controls. The immuneACCESS repertoire file appears here via TCRdb, limited to in-frame rearrangements. These files lack a portion of the clones; in checked studies, under half of the deficit traces to unresolved V genes, and the cause of the others is not known. V and J calls and clone size are copied from that table; D and trimming were computed from the DNA. The sample records nearly 300,000 clones, around 77% of which are singletons. The biggest ten clones account for about 5% of the sample.

What the work shows at the level of the full study, not this receptor alone: At baseline, clonality was higher than in age-matched healthy donors and showed a strong correlation with circulating CD8+ T-cell counts. Public clonotypes were found to be uncommon and were observed to contract or remain stable during treatment; the increase in clonality was shown to reflect expansion of private clonotypes at ibrutinib response. At ibrutinib response clonality went up, during sustained remission it held steady, and at progression it dropped back toward baseline. Sampling times were not matched between sustained-remission and progressing patients, and lymph node repertoires were not studied.

The sample's time point label, decoded: progressive disease on ibrutinib. For TCR beta library preparation, roughly 2.1 micrograms of genomic DNA was extracted from cryopreserved PBMCs. High-throughput TCR beta sequencing was performed on longitudinal blood samples from CLL patients receiving ibrutinib monotherapy. The patients took part in an open-label, single-center phase 2 trial of ibrutinib monotherapy. The sequencing used PBMCs, collected at disease progression, from a patient treated with ibrutinib. The chain is made from TRBV7-2 and TRBJ2-7; 10 bases in the junction line up with TRBD2. The source is a human donor with chronic lymphocytic leukemia. The DNA sequence follows: TGTGCCAGCAGCTTAGACCAGCGGGAGGGCTACGAGCAGTACTTC. This gives the protein CASSLDQREGYEQYF.